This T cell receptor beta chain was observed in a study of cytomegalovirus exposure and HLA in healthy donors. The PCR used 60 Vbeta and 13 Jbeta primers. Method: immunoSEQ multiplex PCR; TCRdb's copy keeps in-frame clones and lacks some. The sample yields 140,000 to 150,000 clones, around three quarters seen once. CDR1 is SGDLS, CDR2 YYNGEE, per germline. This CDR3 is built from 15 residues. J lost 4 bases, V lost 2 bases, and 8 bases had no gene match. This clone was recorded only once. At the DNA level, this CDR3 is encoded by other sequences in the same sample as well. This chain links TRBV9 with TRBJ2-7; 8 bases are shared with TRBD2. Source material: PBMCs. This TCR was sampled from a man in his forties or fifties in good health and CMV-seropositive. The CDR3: CASSVDGGGPYEQYF. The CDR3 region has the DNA TGTGCCAGCAGCGTTGATGGCGGGGGGCCTTACGAGCAGTACTTC.